This T cell receptor (beta chain) was identified during a study of T-cell reconstitution after alpha-beta-depleted transplantation in children. General study results and limits: One year after transplant, T-cell counts and diversity came mostly from newly produced T cells. Several hundred graft clones that had expanded were reportedly the source of alpha-beta T cells about two months after transplant. The study traced high day-60 TCRbeta diversity in some patients to surviving recipient T cells and thymic progenitors.

This CDR3 has 13 amino acids. Deletions cut 6 bases from V and 4 bases from J, with 10 bases between. Germline V gene lookup returns CDR1 MDHEN and CDR2 SYDVKM. Concerning this clonotype: Its target is unknown.

Construction of the TCRbeta library involved unique molecular identifiers. MiXCR, applied by TCRdb to the PCR reads, yields one record per CDR3 protein. The table shows approximately 79,000 distinct CDR3 sequences, with over 15% occurring only once. Sequencing used PBMCs, mostly from graft donor cells, obtained 360 days after TCRalphabeta/CD19-depleted stem cell transplant. This chain connects TRBV28 to TRBJ2-1, with a weak D call TRBD1 (6 bases). This TCR was recovered from a male patient aged 2 to 10 who had a stem cell transplant for acute lymphoblastic leukemia, so the T cells may come from the graft donor. The CDR3 DNA is TGTGCCAGCAGGCCCGGGACATACAATGAGCAGTTCTTC. The encoded protein is CASRPGTYNEQFF.